This T cell receptor beta chain was sequenced in a study of graft-versus-host responses after intestinal transplantation. As for the study in general: Every transplant recipient was induced with anti-thymocyte globulin, then maintained on tacrolimus and steroids for two to three years.

Some clones are missing from TCRdb's copy, which holds only in-frame ones; the method was immunoSEQ multiplex PCR. The sample carries approximately 37,000 clones, 85% to 90% recorded once. Germline lookup yields CDR1 MNHNS and CDR2 SASEGT. J gave up 4 bases and V 7 bases, and 9 bases lay outside the gene matches. The CDR3 has 14 residues. The sequence came from a human patient who received an intestinal transplant, so some T cells may come from the graft donor. The specimen was PBMCs, collected about nine months after transplant. The chain couples TRBV6-1 to TRBJ1-2, with TRBD1 identical over 7 bases. The CDR3 reads CASNRDRPTYGYTF. In DNA form, the CDR3 reads TGTGCCAGCAACCGGGACAGACCAACCTATGGCTACACCTTC.